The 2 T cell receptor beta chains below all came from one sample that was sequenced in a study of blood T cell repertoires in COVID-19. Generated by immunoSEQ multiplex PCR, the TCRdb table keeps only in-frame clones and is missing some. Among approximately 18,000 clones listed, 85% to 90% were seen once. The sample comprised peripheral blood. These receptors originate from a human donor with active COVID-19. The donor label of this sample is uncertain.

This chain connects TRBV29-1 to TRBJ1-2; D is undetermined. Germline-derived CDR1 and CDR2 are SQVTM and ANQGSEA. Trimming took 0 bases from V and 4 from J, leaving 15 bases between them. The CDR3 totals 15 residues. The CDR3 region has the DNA TGCAGCGTTGAAGATCGCGAGGCCGGGTCCTATGGCTACACCTTC. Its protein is CSVEDREAGSYGYTF.

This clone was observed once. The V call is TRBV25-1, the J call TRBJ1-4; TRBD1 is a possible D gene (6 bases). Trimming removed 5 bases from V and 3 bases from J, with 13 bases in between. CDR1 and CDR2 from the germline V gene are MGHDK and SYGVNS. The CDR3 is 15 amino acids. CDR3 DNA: TGTGCCAGCAGTTCGCCAGACAGGCCTAATGAAAAACTGTTTTTT. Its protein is CASSSPDRPNEKLFF. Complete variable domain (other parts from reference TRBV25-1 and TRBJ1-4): EADIYQTPRYLVIGTGKKITLECSQTMGHDKMYWYQQDPGMELHLIHYSYGVNSTEKGDLSSESTVSRIRTEHFPLTLESARPSHTSQYLCASSSPDRPNEKLFFGSGTQLSVL.